This T cell receptor beta chain originates from a study of blood T cell repertoires in COVID-19. The repertoire was sequenced with immunoSEQ multiplex PCR; TCRdb's copy has only in-frame clones and lacks some. The sample holds 200,000 to 250,000 clones, about 82% seen once. Trimming shortened V by 4 bases and J by 2 bases, and 11 bases separated the two germline ends. The CDR3 loop spans 14 amino acids. The V gene's germline CDR1 is SNHLY and CDR2 FYNNEI. The origin of this receptor is a man aged 80 or over with acute or convalescent COVID-19. What was sequenced was peripheral blood. The chain uses TRBV2 and TRBJ1-1; D possibly corresponds to TRBD1 (6 bases). In DNA form, the CDR3 reads TGTGCCAGCAGTGCACAGGGCAGAAACACTGAAGCTTTCTTT. Translation gives CASSAQGRNTEAFF.